The 21 T cell receptor beta chains below all came from one sample that was sequenced in a study of T cells in Graves' hyperthyroidism and ophthalmopathy. TCR beta CDR3 sequences were amplified from RNA transcripts. In the first-round RT-PCR of the TCR CDR3, the HTBI primer set was used. TCRdb re-derived calls from the multiplex PCR reads in MiXCR, one entry per CDR3 protein. The sample lists 700,000 or so distinct CDR3 sequences, 16% occurring once. The sequenced material came from blood. The receptors derive from a man aged 18 to 30 with Graves' hyperthyroidism.

This clonotype was observed a handful of times. The chain employs TRBV2 and TRBJ1-1; possible D gene TRBD1, 6 bases. The CDR3 sequence is 14 residues long. Germline CDR1 SNHLY, CDR2 FYNNEI. V was clipped by 4 bases and J by 4 bases, with 13 bases between them. Here the CDR3 DNA reads TGTGCCAGCAGTGGGGACACCCTGGGCACTGAAGCTTTCTTT. This codes for CASSGDTLGTEAFF.

This clonotype came up many times. This chain joins TRBV7-2 and TRBJ2-1; D perhaps matches TRBD1 (5 bases). Germline V CDR1 and CDR2: SGHTA, FQGNSA. V was clipped by 0 bases and J by 6 bases, with 15 bases between them. This CDR3 has 16 residues. The CDR3: CASSLAPGLLRNEQFF. In DNA form, the CDR3 reads TGTGCCAGCAGCTTAGCGCCAGGGCTACTCCGCAATGAGCAGTTCTTC.

This clonotype was picked up a small number of times. The chain is built from TRBV28 and TRBJ2-7, with D tentatively TRBD2 (7 bases). Germline V gene sequence: CDR1 MDHEN, CDR2 SYDVKM. V lost 6 bases, J lost 2 bases, and 17 bases lay in between. The CDR3 totals 15 residues. For the CDR3, the DNA is TGTGCCAGCAGCTCCCCGGGGGGCAAGACCTACGAGCAGTACTTC. Translation: CASSSPGGKTYEQYF.

This clonotype was observed many times. The V gene is TRBV28, the J gene TRBJ2-7, with TRBD1 matching over 9 bases. V lost 5 bases and J lost 7; bases outside the gene matches: 6. CDR1 is MDHEN and CDR2 is SYDVKM in the germline V gene. The CDR3 runs 13 residues. CDR3 sequence (DNA): TGTGCCAGCAGTGGAGGGACAGGGCGGGAGCAGTACTTC. Protein: CASSGGTGREQYF.

The sample holds many counts of this clonotype. This CDR3 is CASSLAGPLNYGYTF. Written as DNA, the CDR3 is TGCGCCAGCAGCTTGGCCGGACCTCTGAACTATGGCTACACCTTC. V gene TRBV5-1 combines with J gene TRBJ1-2, with D unresolved. Germline V gene data show CDR1 as SGHRS and CDR2 as YFSETQ. The CDR3 is 15 residues long. The germline V and J ends were trimmed by 0 bases and 2 bases, with 11 bases remaining between them.

This clonotype was seen many times. J is TRBJ1-2 and V is TRBV28; 8 bases align to TRBD1. V was clipped by 5 bases and J by 4 bases; unmatched bases: 12. Germline V lookup: CDR1 MDHEN, CDR2 SYDVKM. This CDR3 spans 16 amino acids. CDR3 coding DNA: TGTGCCAGCAGTGCCCCCCCGGGACAGGTCCTCTATGGCTACACCTTC. Residues: CASSAPPGQVLYGYTF.

The J gene is TRBJ2-3, the V gene TRBV10-3, with D perhaps assigned TRBD1 or TRBD2 (5 bases each). Germline V gene data show CDR1 as ENHRY and CDR2 as SYGVKD. The V end lost 3 bases, the J end lost 6 bases, and 13 bases lay between the germline ends. The CDR3 contains 14 residues. This CDR3 is CAISERDPRDTQYF. DNA of the CDR3: TGTGCCATCAGTGAAAGGGACCCTAGGGATACGCAGTATTTT.

About this clonotype: The germline gene is not matched at one end of the junction; a read error may be the cause. This chain uses TRBV19 with TRBJ2-7; 10 bases are shared with TRBD2. The CDR3 has 13 amino acids. Germline V gene lookup returns CDR1 LNHDA and CDR2 SQIVND (reference sequence). CDR3 DNA: TGTGCCAGTAGTGCTAGCGGGAGCTACGAGCGGTACTTC. Translation: CASSASGSYERYF. The full variable domain, its missing parts supplied by reference TRBV19 and TRBJ2-7, is DGGITQSPKYLFRKEGQNVTLSCEQNLNHDAMYWYRQDPGQGLRLIYYSQIVNDFQKGDIAEGYSVSREKKESFPLTVTSAQKNPTAFYLCASSASGSYERYFGPGTRLTVT.

This clonotype was counted at least ten times. The rearrangement joins TRBV12-3 or TRBV12-4 to TRBJ2-3, with D possibly TRBD1 on 6 matching bases. The V end lost 4 bases, the J end lost 6 bases, and 8 bases lay between the germline ends. The CDR3 sequence is 12 residues long. The CDR3 sequence: CASSYRVDTQYF. CDR3 in DNA: TGTGCCAGCAGTTACAGGGTGGATACGCAGTATTTT.

The chain recombines TRBV5-1 with TRBJ1-5; 9 bases are shared with TRBD1. J lost 9 bases, V lost 4 bases, and 11 bases had no gene match. The CDR3 length is 15 residues. Germline lookup yields CDR1 SGHRS and CDR2 YFSETQ. Here the CDR3 DNA reads TGCGCCAGCAGCCACGGGACAGGGAAAAACCCGCCCCAGCATTTT. It yields the protein CASSHGTGKNPPQHF.

This clonotype was counted ten times or more. The CDR3 DNA is TGTGCCAGCAGTTTTGACGCCCTGACTAGCAGGTACCAAGAGACCCAGTACTTC. This sequence encodes CASSFDALTSRYQETQYF. J is TRBJ2-5 and V is TRBV28, with 7 positions matching TRBD2. The germline gives CDR1 MDHEN, CDR2 SYDVKM. V dropped 3 bases and J dropped 0; count of bases not matched to a gene: 13. The CDR3 sequence is 18 residues long.

The chain recombines TRBV20-1 with TRBJ2-1; D is undetermined. V gave up 1 base and J gave up 0 bases, with 7 bases separating them. The CDR3 sequence is 14 residues long. Per germline, CDR1 DFQATT and CDR2 SNEGSKA (reference sequence). In nucleotides, the CDR3 is TGCAGTGCTAGAGTCGCTAGCTCCTACAATGAGCAGTTCTTC. Protein product: CSARVASSYNEQFF.

This clonotype has just a few counts. CDR3 sequence: CASSLGHGLYSNQPQHF. The DNA of the CDR3 is TGTGCCAGCAGCTTGGGACATGGACTGTATAGCAATCAGCCCCAGCATTTT. The chain is built from TRBV5-8 and TRBJ1-5; no firm D call. Germline lookup yields CDR1 SGHTS and CDR2 YDEGEE. The CDR3 has 17 amino acids. V lost 0 bases, J lost 0 bases, and 13 bases lay in between.

The genes are TRBV20-1 and TRBJ1-2; maybe TRBD1 (6 bases). The CDR3 has 14 amino acids. Germline CDR1 and CDR2: DFQATT and SNEGSKA (reference sequence). Trimming shortened V by 1 base and J by 6 bases, and 15 bases separated the two germline ends. The CDR3 region is CSARVLGQLNGYTF. CDR3 in DNA: TGCAGTGCTAGAGTCCTCGGACAGCTAAATGGCTACACCTTC.

This clonotype is a singleton in its sample. Since a much larger clone is just one base distant, this may be a read error. The chain carries TRBV12-3 or TRBV12-4 and TRBJ1-1; perhaps TRBD1 as D (5 bases). The CDR3 spans 14 residues. The CDR3 DNA reads TGTGCCAGCAGTTCTACGACAGCGAACACTGGAGCTTTCTTT. This gives the protein CASSSTTANTGAFF.

The table lists this clonotype with many counts. V and J are TRBV20-1 and TRBJ1-5, with 8 positions matching TRBD1. CDR3 length equals 14 residues. In germline, CDR1 is DFQATT, CDR2 SNEGSKA (reference sequence). Trimming removed 6 bases from V and 6 bases from J; junction bases left unmatched: 10. For the CDR3, the DNA is TGCAGTGCCACTGACAGGGGCATCGGTCAGCCCCAGCATTTT. Translation: CSATDRGIGQPQHF.

The sample holds many counts of this clonotype. DNA of the CDR3: TGTGCCAGCAGCCGGACTAGCGGGAGGACCCAAGAGACCCAGTACTTC. Protein: CASSRTSGRTQETQYF. This chain connects TRBV3-1 to TRBJ2-5; 14 positions agree with TRBD2. Trimming at V came to 4 bases and at J to 1 base, leaving 2 bases not matched to a gene. This CDR3 region has 16 residues. CDR1 and CDR2 from the germline V gene are LGHDT and YNNKEL (reference sequence).

This clonotype was counted only a few times. This sequence joins TRBV11-2 and TRBJ1-1; 7 nucleotides line up with TRBD1. The V gene end was trimmed by 1 base and the J gene end by 5 bases; junction bases not matched to a gene: 4. Germline V gene data show CDR1 as SGHAT and CDR2 as FQNNGV. CDR3 length equals 14 residues. The CDR3 here is CASSLVGGQTEAFF. The CDR3 region has the DNA TGTGCCAGCAGCTTAGTAGGGGGCCAGACTGAAGCTTTCTTT.

This sequence joins TRBV5-1 and TRBJ1-3, with a weak D call TRBD1 (5 bases). Deletions cut 4 bases from V and 4 bases from J, with 15 bases between. CDR3 length: 15 residues. Germline CDR1 is SGHRS and CDR2 is YFSETQ. The CDR3 loop is CASSPGTPGGNTIYF. CDR3 sequence (DNA): TGCGCCAGCAGCCCCGGGACCCCAGGAGGAAACACCATATATTTT.

This clonotype has more than one count but fewer than ten. This chain joins TRBV2 and TRBJ1-4, with D hard to call. This CDR3 contains 13 residues. CDR1 SNHLY and CDR2 FYNNEI come from the germline V gene. V gave up 11 bases and J gave up 4 bases, with 14 bases separating them. The CDR3 DNA reads as TGTGCCGGATCACTGGACCTTAATGAAAAACTGTTTTTT. This gives the protein CAGSLDLNEKLFF.

The gene calls are TRBV30 and TRBJ2-1; tentative D call: TRBD1 (7 bases). This CDR3 is built from 15 residues. V lost 0 bases and J 9 bases, leaving 18 bases between the germline ends. Germline V CDR1 and CDR2: GTSNPN, SVGIG (reference sequence). This chain's CDR3 is CAWSVGGGGGTEQFF. In nucleotides, the CDR3 is TGTGCCTGGAGTGTAGGAGGAGGGGGCGGAACTGAGCAGTTCTTC.